Given below is one TCR beta chain in context. This CDR3 comprises 11 residues. Deletions cut 4 bases from V and 6 bases from J, with 8 bases between. CDR1 DFQATT and CDR2 SNEGSKA come from the germline V gene (reference sequence). Profiled with immunoSEQ multiplex PCR; TCRdb holds only in-frame clones, not every one. Of more than 75,000 clones in the sample, roughly nine tenths were seen once. This sample was taken from a study of control samples from healthy donors and cancer patients. V and J are TRBV20-1 and TRBJ2-3; D is undetermined. The sequenced sample was blood. The sequence derives from a man aged 50-60 years in good health. CDR3 sequence: CSATTLDTQYF. CDR3 in DNA: TGCAGTGCTACCACTCTGGATACGCAGTATTTT.